This TCR beta chain was identified in a study of T-cell memory formation after mild COVID-19. As for the study in general: TCR clusters mostly belonged to single donors.

MiXCR, run by TCRdb on the 5' RACE reads, gives a single entry per CDR3 protein. The data contain about 610,000 distinct CDR3 sequences, roughly 17% of them singletons. Whole-study findings and limits: Pre-infection memory harbored some responding clones, suggesting cross-reactive memory joined.

Germline loops: CDR1 SEHNR, CDR2 FQNEAQ (reference sequence). Trimming took 4 bases from V and 2 from J; bases not matched to a gene: 12. This CDR3 has 17 residues. This clonotype was observed a handful of times. The antigen remains undetermined. Sequencing was carried out using PBMCs or a T cell subset sorted from them (not recorded which). The V and J genes are TRBV7-9 and TRBJ1-2, with TRBD1 matching 8 bases. The clonotype originates from an adult woman who had mild COVID-19 (a few samples of this study predate the infection). Cell type and time point are not known. The CDR3 region is CASSSSVGDRLNYGYTF. CDR3 bases: TGTGCCAGCAGCTCCTCGGTGGGGGACAGGCTCAACTATGGCTACACCTTC.